This T cell receptor (beta chain) was recorded in a study of T-cell reconstitution after alpha-beta-depleted transplantation in children. The TCRbeta library was prepared with unique molecular identifiers. TCRdb redid the calling of the PCR reads with MiXCR, one entry per CDR3 protein. The repertoire includes 450,000 to 600,000 distinct CDR3 sequences, 10% of them detected once, and about 2% sits in the top ten. Study conclusions and caveats: Once a year had passed after transplant, T-cell counts and diversity came mostly from newly produced T cells.

As regards this clonotype: Its antigen is not identified. It may be a read error: a sequence one base away is much more abundant.

This receptor was obtained from a child aged 2-15 years with inherited bone marrow failure, due to receive a stem cell transplant. Material: PBMCs, obtained before TCRalphabeta/CD19-depleted stem cell transplant.

For the CDR3, the DNA is TGCAGTGCTGCCGGTTCGGAGCAAGAGACCCAGTACTTC. Translating gives CSAAGSEQETQYF. This rearrangement joins TRBV20-1 to TRBJ2-5; the D is unclear. The CDR3 consists of 13 residues. Germline CDR1 reads DFQATT; CDR2 reads SNEGSKA (reference sequence). V shed 5 bases and J shed 2 bases, with 12 bases lying between them.